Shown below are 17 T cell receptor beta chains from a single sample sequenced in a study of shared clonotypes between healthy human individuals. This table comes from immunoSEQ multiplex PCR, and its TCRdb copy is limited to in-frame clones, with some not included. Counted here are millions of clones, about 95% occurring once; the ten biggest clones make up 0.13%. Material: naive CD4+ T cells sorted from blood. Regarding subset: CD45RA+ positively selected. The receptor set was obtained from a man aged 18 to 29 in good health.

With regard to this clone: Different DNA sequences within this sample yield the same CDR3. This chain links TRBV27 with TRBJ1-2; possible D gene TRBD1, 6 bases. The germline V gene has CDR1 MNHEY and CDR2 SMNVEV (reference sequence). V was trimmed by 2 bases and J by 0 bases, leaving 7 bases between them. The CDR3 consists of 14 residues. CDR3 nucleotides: TGTGCCAGCAGTTTAGGGGGGCCTAACTATGGCTACACCTTC. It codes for CASSLGGPNYGYTF.

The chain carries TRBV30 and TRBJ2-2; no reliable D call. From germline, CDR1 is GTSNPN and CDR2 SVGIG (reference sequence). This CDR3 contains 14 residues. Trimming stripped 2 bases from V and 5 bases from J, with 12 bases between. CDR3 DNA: TGTGCCTGGAGTCGCAATCAGGTGACCGGGGAGCTGTTTTTT. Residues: CAWSRNQVTGELFF. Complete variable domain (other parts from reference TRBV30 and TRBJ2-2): SQTIHQWPATLVQPVGSPLSLECTVEGTSNPNLYWYRQAAGRGLQLLFYSVGIGQISSEVPQNLSASRPQDRQFILSSKKLLLSDSGFYLCAWSRNQVTGELFFGEGSRLTVL.

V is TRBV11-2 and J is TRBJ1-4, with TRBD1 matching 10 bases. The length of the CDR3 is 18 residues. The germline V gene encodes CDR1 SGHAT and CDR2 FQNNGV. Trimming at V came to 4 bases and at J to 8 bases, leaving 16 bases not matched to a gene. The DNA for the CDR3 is TGTGCCAGCAGCTCCCGACCGGGACAGGGGACTCGCGGAGAAAAACTGTTTTTT. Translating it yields CASSSRPGQGTRGEKLFF. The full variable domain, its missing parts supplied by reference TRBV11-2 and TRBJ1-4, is EAGVAQSPRYKIIEKRQSVAFWCNPISGHATLYWYQQILGQGPKLLIQFQNNGVVDDSQLPKDRFSAERLKGVDSTLKIQPAKLEDSAVYLCASSSRPGQGTRGEKLFFGSGTQLSVL.

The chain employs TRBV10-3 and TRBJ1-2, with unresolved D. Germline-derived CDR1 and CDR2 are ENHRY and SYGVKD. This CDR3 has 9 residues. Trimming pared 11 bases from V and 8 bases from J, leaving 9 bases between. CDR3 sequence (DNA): TGTGCCGTGGGTGGAGGCTACACCTTC. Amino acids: CAVGGGYTF.

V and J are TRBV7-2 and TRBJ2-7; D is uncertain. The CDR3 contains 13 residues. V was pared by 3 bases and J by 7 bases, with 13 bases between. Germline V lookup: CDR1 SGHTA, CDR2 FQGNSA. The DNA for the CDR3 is TGTGCCAGCAGCTTCGCCTCCACCGTAGAGCAGTACTTC. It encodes CASSFASTVEQYF.

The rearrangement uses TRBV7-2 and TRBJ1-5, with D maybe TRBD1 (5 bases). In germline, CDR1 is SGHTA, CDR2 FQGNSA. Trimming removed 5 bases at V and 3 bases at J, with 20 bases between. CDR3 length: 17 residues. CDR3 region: CASSPRLLQAYNQPQHF. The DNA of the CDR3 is TGTGCCAGCAGCCCACGTCTTTTACAGGCTTACAATCAGCCCCAGCATTTT.

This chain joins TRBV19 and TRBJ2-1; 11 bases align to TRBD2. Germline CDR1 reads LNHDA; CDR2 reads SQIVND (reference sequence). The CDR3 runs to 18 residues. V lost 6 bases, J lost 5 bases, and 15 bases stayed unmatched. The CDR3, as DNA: TGTGCCAGTAGCGACCCAATTAGCGGGAGGGCCAAGGACAATGAGCAGTTCTTC. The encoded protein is CASSDPISGRAKDNEQFF.

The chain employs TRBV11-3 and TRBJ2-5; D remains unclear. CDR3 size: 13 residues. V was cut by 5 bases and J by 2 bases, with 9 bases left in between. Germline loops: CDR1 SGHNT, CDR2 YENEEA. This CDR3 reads CASSRSGQETQYF. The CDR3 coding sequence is TGTGCCAGCAGCCGCTCCGGGCAAGAGACCCAGTACTTC.

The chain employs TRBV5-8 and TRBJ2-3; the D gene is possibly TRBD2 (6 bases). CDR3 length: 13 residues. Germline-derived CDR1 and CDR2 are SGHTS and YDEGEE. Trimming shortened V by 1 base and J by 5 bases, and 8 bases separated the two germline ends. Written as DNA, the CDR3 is TGTGCCAGCAGCTTGCGGGGGAGAGATACGCAGTATTTT. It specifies CASSLRGRDTQYF.

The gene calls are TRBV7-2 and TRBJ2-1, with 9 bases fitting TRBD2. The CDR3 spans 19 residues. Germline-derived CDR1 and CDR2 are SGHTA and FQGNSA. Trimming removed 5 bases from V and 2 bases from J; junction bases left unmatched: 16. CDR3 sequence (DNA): TGTGCCAGCAGCCCCGATCCCCTTAGCGGGAGAACGACCTACAATGAGCAGTTCTTC. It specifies CASSPDPLSGRTTYNEQFF.

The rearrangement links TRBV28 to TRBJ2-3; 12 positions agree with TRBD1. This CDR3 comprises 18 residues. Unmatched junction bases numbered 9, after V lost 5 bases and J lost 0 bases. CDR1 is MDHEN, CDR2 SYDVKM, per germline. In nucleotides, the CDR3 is TGTGCCAGCAGTACCGGGACAGGGGGCGCACCTAGCACAGATACGCAGTATTTT. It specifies CASSTGTGGAPSTDTQYF.

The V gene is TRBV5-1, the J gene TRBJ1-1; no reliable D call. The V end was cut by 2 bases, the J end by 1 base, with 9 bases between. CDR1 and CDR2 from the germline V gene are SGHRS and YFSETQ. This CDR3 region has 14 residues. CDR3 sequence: CASSFTETNTEAFF. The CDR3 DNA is TGCGCCAGCAGCTTTACAGAGACGAACACTGAAGCTTTCTTT.

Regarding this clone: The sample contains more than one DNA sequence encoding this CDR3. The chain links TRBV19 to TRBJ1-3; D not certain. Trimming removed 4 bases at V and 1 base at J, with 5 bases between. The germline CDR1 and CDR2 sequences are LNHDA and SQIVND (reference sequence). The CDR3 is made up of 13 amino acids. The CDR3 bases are TGTGCCAGTAGTACCGGTTCTGGAAACACCATATATTTT. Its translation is CASSTGSGNTIYF.

The CDR3 coding sequence is TGTGCCAGCAGTCCCTCGGACAGGAGGTACGAGCAGTACTTC. It codes for CASSPSDRRYEQYF. The chain carries TRBV6-5 and TRBJ2-7; the match to TRBD1 covers 7 bases. V gave up 5 bases and J gave up 4 bases; unmatched junction bases: 8. CDR3 size: 14 residues. Germline V CDR1 and CDR2: MNHEY, SVGAGI.

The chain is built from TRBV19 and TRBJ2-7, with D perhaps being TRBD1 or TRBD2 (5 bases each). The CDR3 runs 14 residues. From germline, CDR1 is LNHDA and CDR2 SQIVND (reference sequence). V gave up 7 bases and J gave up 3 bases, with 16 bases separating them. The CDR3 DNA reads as TGTGCCAGTATCCAGCCTTTGAGGGGCTACGAGCAGTACTTC. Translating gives CASIQPLRGYEQYF.

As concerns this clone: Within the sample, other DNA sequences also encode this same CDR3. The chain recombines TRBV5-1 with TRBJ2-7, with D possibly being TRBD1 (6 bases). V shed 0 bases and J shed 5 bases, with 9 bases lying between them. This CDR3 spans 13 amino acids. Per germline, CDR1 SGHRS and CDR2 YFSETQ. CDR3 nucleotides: TGCGCCAGCAGCTTGGCAGGGGTCCACGAGCAGTACTTC. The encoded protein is CASSLAGVHEQYF.

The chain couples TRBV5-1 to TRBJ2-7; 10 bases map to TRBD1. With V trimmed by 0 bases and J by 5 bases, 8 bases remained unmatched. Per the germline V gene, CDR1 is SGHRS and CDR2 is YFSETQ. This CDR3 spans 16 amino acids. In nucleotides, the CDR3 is TGCGCCAGCAGCTTGGGCCCGGGACAGGGGTTCAACGAGCAGTACTTC. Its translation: CASSLGPGQGFNEQYF.